Below, 20 T cell receptor beta chains from the same sample are listed, as sequenced in a study of beta chain features in type 1 diabetes. cDNA synthesis used the whole RNA isolate, giving expressed TCRB sequences. Sequencing was performed with immunoSEQ multiplex PCR; in TCRdb, only in-frame clones are kept and a portion is missing. The sample consists of approximately 37,000 clones, around 45% of them appearing once. The sample taken for sequencing was central memory CD4+ T cells from blood. Receptors were obtained from a young woman in good health.

The rearrangement joins TRBV5-1 to TRBJ2-1; 8 positions agree with TRBD2. V shed 0 bases and J 5 bases; nucleotides not matched to a gene: 10. The CDR3 has 17 amino acids. The germline gives CDR1 SGHRS, CDR2 YFSETQ. The CDR3 DNA sequence: TGCGCCAGCAGCTTGGGAAAAGCCGGGAGGGTCGACAATGAGCAGTTCTTC. This gives the protein CASSLGKAGRVDNEQFF.

V gene TRBV19 combines with J gene TRBJ2-1; 10 bases align to TRBD1. The V segment lost 7 bases and the J segment 5 bases; nucleotides outside the gene matches: 11. Germline V CDR1 and CDR2: LNHDA, SQIVND (reference sequence). The CDR3 sequence is 16 residues long. The chain's CDR3 is CASMNFRDRGHNEQFF. In DNA form, the CDR3 reads TGTGCCAGTATGAACTTTCGGGACAGGGGACACAATGAGCAGTTCTTC.

This chain uses TRBV14 with TRBJ2-7; 9 bases match TRBD1. The CDR3 has 15 amino acids. With V trimmed by 4 bases and J by 3 bases, 7 bases remained unmatched. CDR1 is SGHDN, CDR2 FVKESK, per germline. The CDR3 sequence: CASSPTLGQGYEQYF. CDR3 in DNA: TGTGCCAGCAGCCCGACGCTGGGACAGGGCTACGAGCAGTACTTC. Variable domain in full (rest from reference TRBV14 and TRBJ2-7): EAGVTQFPSHSVIEKGQTVTLRCDPISGHDNLYWYRRVMGKEIKFLLHFVKESKQDESGMPNNRFLAERTGGTYSTLKVQPAELEDSGVYFCASSPTLGQGYEQYFGPGTRLTVT.

This clone was seen only a few times. The gene calls are TRBV20-1 and TRBJ2-5; TRBD1 aligns across 8 bases. The CDR3 extends over 11 amino acids. Germline CDR1 reads DFQATT; CDR2 reads SNEGSKA (reference sequence). V lost 6 bases, J lost 5 bases, and 2 bases stayed unmatched. CDR3 in DNA: TGCAGTGCGTACAGGGGGGAGACCCAGTACTTC. It translates to CSAYRGETQYF.

The chain has TRBV30 and TRBJ2-3; D gene ambiguous. In germline, CDR1 is GTSNPN, CDR2 SVGIG (reference sequence). The V and J ends lost 3 bases and 4 bases respectively, with 5 bases between them. This CDR3 comprises 11 residues. Written as DNA, the CDR3 is TGTGCCTGGAGCCAATCAGATACGCAGTATTTT. It is translated as CAWSQSDTQYF.

The chain uses TRBV7-9 and TRBJ1-2, with TRBD1 identical over 9 bases. The CDR3 runs 15 residues. V lost 2 bases and J lost 4; bases outside the gene matches: 5. Germline V CDR1 and CDR2: SEHNR, FQNEAQ (reference sequence). The chain's CDR3 is CASSLTGQGSYGYTF. Written as DNA, the CDR3 is TGTGCCAGCAGCTTAACGGGACAGGGATCCTATGGCTACACCTTC.

V gene TRBV13 combines with J gene TRBJ2-5; 8 bases match TRBD1. TRBJ2-7 explains the end of the DNA better; the J call may be wrong. Germline CDR1 reads PRHDT; CDR2 reads FYEKMQ (reference sequence). This CDR3 region has 18 residues. CDR3 nucleotide sequence: TGTGCCAGCAGCTCCACCAAGAGGACAGGGAGGAATGCCTACGAGCAGTACTTC. This codes for CASSSTKRTGRNAYEQYF.

CDR3 coding DNA: TGCGCCAGCAGCCCTCTCCCCGGGGAGCGGGGGGTTTTTTTTAATGAGCAGTTCTTC. Its protein is CASSPLPGERGVFFNEQFF. The rearrangement joins TRBV4-1 to TRBJ2-1, with 9 bases identical to TRBD2. V lost 4 bases, J lost 7 bases, and 20 bases stayed unmatched. Germline values: CDR1 MGHRA, CDR2 YSYEKL. The CDR3 is 19 amino acids.

V gene TRBV20-1 combines with J gene TRBJ2-7; D perhaps matches TRBD1 (5 bases). Trimming took 7 bases from V and 2 from J, leaving 9 bases between them. CDR1 DFQATT and CDR2 SNEGSKA come from the germline V gene (reference sequence). CDR3 length: 11 amino acids. The CDR3 region is CSGGGPYEQYF. The CDR3 DNA reads TGCAGTGGGGGCGGACCCTACGAGCAGTACTTC.

The chain employs TRBV5-4 and TRBJ2-5, with a tentative D call TRBD1 (6 bases). The germline V gene encodes CDR1 SGHNT and CDR2 YYREEE (reference sequence). This CDR3 has 14 residues. Between the trimmed V and J ends, which lost 4 bases and 2 bases, there was a span of 12 bases. The CDR3 region is CASSPTGRQETQYF. The CDR3 nucleotides are TGTGCCAGCAGCCCCACAGGGAGACAAGAGACCCAGTACTTC.

This clone was picked up one time. The chain combines TRBV4-2 with TRBJ2-5, with 11 bases matching TRBD2. With 1 base clipped from V and 5 bases from J, the junction kept 6 bases outside the gene matches. Germline V gene sequence: CDR1 LGHNA, CDR2 YNFKEQ. The CDR3 covers 16 residues. The CDR3: CASSQVASGRFETQYF. The CDR3 nucleotides read TGTGCCAGCAGCCAAGTTGCTAGCGGGAGGTTTGAGACCCAGTACTTC.

The rearrangement links TRBV29-1 to TRBJ2-3, with TRBD2 matching 7 bases. After removal of 3 bases from V and 9 bases from J, the junction contained 3 bases not matched to a gene. The CDR3 loop spans 11 amino acids. Germline values: CDR1 SQVTM, CDR2 ANQGSEA. CDR3 sequence reads: CSVDSGSTQYF. The CDR3 nucleotides are TGCAGCGTTGATAGCGGGTCGACGCAGTATTTT.

The rearrangement links TRBV30 to TRBJ2-1; no firm D call. The CDR3 runs 11 residues. V was shortened by 8 bases and J by 4 bases, with 9 bases between the two germline ends. Per germline, CDR1 GTSNPN and CDR2 SVGIG (reference sequence). CDR3: CATTQYNEQFF. CDR3 nucleotide sequence: TGTGCCACAACACAATACAATGAGCAGTTCTTC.

This clone was counted between two and nine times. V gene TRBV2 combines with J gene TRBJ2-1, with 8 bases aligning to TRBD2. CDR3 length: 14 residues. Germline V lookup: CDR1 SNHLY, CDR2 FYNNEI. V lost 4 bases to trimming and J lost 5 bases; unmatched junction nucleotides: 4. Here the CDR3 DNA reads TGTGCCAGCAGTGCAAGCGGGAGAAACAATGAGCAGTTCTTC. Its translation is CASSASGRNNEQFF.

The chain combines TRBV18 with TRBJ1-3; perhaps TRBD1 as D (6 bases). The CDR3 is 17 amino acids. Deletions cut 2 bases from V and 0 bases from J, with 14 bases between. Germline V gene data show CDR1 as KGHSH and CDR2 as LQKENI. CDR3 region: CASSPYRQESSGNTIYF. The CDR3 region has the DNA TGTGCCAGCTCACCATATCGACAGGAAAGCTCTGGAAACACCATATATTTT. Based on the CDR3 plus reference TRBV18 and TRBJ1-3, the full variable domain is NAGVMQNPRHLVRRRGQEARLRCSPMKGHSHVYWYRQLPEEGLKFMVYLQKENIIDESGMPKERFSAEFPKEGPSILRIQQVVRGDSAAYFCASSPYRQESSGNTIYFGEGSWLTVV.

The rearrangement uses TRBV27 and TRBJ2-3; 8 bases agree with TRBD2. The CDR3 covers 15 residues. The trim removed 5 bases at V and 1 base at J, leaving 5 bases unmatched. Germline V CDR1 and CDR2: MNHEY, SMNVEV (reference sequence). Here the CDR3 reads CASSPLGGGTDTQYF. DNA for the CDR3: TGTGCCAGCAGTCCCCTCGGGGGGGGCACAGATACGCAGTATTTT.

In this sample, this clone turned up a few times. The CDR3 DNA reads TGTGCCAGCAGCCGATCGGGCGGGGGGAGGACCTACAATGAGCAGTTCTTC. It specifies CASSRSGGGRTYNEQFF. V and J are TRBV7-2 and TRBJ2-1, with 8 positions matching TRBD2. The V segment lost 5 bases and the J segment 2 bases; nucleotides outside the gene matches: 11. The V gene's germline CDR1 is SGHTA and CDR2 FQGNSA. The CDR3 length is 17 residues.

The chain is built from TRBV10-3 and TRBJ2-5; 11 nucleotides match TRBD1. The CDR3 contains 15 residues. Germline-derived CDR1 and CDR2 are ENHRY and SYGVKD. V lost 7 bases to trimming and J lost 1 base; unmatched junction nucleotides: 5. The CDR3 sequence is CAINPGQGVQETQYF. DNA of the CDR3: TGTGCCATCAACCCGGGACAGGGGGTCCAAGAGACCCAGTACTTC.

This chain joins TRBV28 and TRBJ2-7, with a possible D match to TRBD2 (7 bases). V gave up 5 bases and J gave up 3 bases, with 14 bases separating them. The CDR3 is 14 residues long. Germline CDR1 is MDHEN and CDR2 is SYDVKM. The CDR3 region has the DNA TGTGCCAGCAGTAGAGGGGGGGGGCGCTACGAGCAGTACTTC. Translated: CASSRGGGRYEQYF. Using reference TRBV28 and TRBJ2-7 for the parts outside the CDR3, the full variable domain is DVKVTQSSRYLVKRTGEKVFLECVQDMDHENMFWYRQDPGLGLRLIYFSYDVKMKEKGDIPEGYSVSREKKERFSLILESASTNQTSMYLCASSRGGGRYEQYFGPGTRLTVT.

This clone was seen more than once but under ten times. The rearrangement joins TRBV2 to TRBJ1-1; 7 bases agree with TRBD1. Germline loops: CDR1 SNHLY, CDR2 FYNNEI. The ends lost 3 bases at V and 6 bases at J; junction bases unmatched: 10. The CDR3 is 15 residues long. The CDR3 loop reads CASSDLTGSVAEAFF. In DNA form, the CDR3 reads TGTGCCAGCAGTGACTTGACAGGGTCAGTCGCTGAAGCTTTCTTT.